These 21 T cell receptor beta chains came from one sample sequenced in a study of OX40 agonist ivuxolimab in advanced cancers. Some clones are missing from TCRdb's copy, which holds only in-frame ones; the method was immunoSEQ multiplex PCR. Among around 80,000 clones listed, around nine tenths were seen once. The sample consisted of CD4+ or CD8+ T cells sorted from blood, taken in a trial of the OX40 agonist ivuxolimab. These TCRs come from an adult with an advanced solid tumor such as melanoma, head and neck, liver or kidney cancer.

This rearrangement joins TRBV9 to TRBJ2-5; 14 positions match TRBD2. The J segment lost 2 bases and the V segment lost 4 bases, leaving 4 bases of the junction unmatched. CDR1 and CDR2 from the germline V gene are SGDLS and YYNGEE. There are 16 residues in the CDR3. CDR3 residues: CASSSGLAGGQETQYF. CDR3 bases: TGTGCCAGCAGCTCTGGACTAGCGGGGGGACAAGAGACCCAGTACTTC.

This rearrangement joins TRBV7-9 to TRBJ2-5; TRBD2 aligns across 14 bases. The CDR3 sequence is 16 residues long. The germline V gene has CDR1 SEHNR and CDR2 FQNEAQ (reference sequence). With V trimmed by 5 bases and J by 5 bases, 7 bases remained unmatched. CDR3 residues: CASSMGLAGAGETQYF. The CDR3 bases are TGTGCCAGCAGCATGGGACTAGCGGGGGCTGGTGAGACCCAGTACTTC.

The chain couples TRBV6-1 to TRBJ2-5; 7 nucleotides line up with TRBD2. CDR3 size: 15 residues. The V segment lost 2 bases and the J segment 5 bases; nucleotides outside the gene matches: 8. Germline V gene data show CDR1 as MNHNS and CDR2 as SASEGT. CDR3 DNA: TGTGCCAGCAGTGAACGGACTAGAAGTCTGGAGACCCAGTACTTC. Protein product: CASSERTRSLETQYF.

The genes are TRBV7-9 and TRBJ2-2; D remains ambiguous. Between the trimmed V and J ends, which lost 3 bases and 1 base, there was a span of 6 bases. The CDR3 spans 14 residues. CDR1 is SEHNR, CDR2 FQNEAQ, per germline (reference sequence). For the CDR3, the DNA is TGTGCCAGCAGCTTGCAGGTGAACACCGGGGAGCTGTTTTTT. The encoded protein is CASSLQVNTGELFF.

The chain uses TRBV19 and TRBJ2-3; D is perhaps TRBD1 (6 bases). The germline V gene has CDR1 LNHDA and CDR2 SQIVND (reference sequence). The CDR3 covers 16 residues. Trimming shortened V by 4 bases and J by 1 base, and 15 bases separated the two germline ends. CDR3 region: CASSTQQGARTDTQYF. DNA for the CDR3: TGTGCCAGTAGTACCCAACAGGGTGCTCGCACAGATACGCAGTATTTT.

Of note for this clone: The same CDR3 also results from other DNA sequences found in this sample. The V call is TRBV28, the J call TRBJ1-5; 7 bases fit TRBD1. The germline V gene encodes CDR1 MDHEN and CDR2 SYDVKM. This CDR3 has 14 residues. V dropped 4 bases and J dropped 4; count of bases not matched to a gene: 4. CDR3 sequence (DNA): TGTGCCAGCAGTTCAGGGGGTGGGAATCAGCCCCAGCATTTT. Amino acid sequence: CASSSGGGNQPQHF. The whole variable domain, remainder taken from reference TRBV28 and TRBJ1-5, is DVKVTQSSRYLVKRTGEKVFLECVQDMDHENMFWYRQDPGLGLRLIYFSYDVKMKEKGDIPEGYSVSREKKERFSLILESASTNQTSMYLCASSSGGGNQPQHFGDGTRLSIL.

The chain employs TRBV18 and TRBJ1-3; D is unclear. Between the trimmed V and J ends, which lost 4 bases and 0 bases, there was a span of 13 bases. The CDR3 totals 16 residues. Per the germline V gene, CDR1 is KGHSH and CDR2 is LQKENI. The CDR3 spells CASSLDSRNSGNTIYF. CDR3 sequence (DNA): TGTGCCAGCTCACTGGACTCACGGAACTCTGGAAACACCATATATTTT.

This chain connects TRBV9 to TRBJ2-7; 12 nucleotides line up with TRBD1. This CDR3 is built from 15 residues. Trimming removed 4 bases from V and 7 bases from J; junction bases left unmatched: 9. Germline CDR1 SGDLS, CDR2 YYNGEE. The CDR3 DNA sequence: TGTGCCAGCAGCCCGGGGGGACAGGGGGCATGGGAGCAGTACTTC. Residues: CASSPGGQGAWEQYF.

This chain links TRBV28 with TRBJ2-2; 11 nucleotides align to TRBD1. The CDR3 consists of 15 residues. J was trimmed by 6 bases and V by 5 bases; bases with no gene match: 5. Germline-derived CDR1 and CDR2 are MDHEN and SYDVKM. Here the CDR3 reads CASSPPGQGAGELFF. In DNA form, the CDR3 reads TGTGCCAGCAGTCCCCCGGGACAGGGGGCCGGGGAGCTGTTTTTT.

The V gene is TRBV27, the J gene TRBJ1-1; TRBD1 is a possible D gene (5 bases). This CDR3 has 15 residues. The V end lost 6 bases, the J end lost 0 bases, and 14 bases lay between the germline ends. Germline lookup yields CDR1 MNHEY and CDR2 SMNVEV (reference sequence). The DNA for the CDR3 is TGTGCCAGCAGCCCTCAGGGCGCTATGAACACTGAAGCTTTCTTT. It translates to CASSPQGAMNTEAFF.

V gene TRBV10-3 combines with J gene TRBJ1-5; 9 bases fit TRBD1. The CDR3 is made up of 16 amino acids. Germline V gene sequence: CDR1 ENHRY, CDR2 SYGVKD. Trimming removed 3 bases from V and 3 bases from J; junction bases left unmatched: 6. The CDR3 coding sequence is TGTGCCATCAGTGACGGGACAGGGCCTTACAATCAGCCCCAGCATTTT. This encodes CAISDGTGPYNQPQHF.

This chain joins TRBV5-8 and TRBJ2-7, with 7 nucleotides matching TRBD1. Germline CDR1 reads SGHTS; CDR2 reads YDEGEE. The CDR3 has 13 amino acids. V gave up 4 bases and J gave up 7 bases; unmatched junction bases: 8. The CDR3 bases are TGTGCCAGCAGCAGAGGGACAGTGGGAGAGCAGTACGTC. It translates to CASSRGTVGEQYV.

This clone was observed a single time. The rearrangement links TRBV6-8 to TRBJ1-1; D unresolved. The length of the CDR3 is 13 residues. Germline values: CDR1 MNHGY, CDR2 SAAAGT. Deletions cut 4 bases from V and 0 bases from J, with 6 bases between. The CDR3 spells CASSFPLNTEAFF. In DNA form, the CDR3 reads TGTGCCAGCAGTTTCCCATTGAACACTGAAGCTTTCTTT.

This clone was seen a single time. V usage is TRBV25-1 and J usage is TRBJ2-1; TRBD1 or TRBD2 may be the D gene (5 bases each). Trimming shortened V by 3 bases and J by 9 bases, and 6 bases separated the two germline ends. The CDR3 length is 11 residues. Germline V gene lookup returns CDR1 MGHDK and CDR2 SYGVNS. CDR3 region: CASSERGEQFF. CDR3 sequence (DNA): TGTGCCAGCAGTGAGAGGGGTGAGCAGTTCTTC.

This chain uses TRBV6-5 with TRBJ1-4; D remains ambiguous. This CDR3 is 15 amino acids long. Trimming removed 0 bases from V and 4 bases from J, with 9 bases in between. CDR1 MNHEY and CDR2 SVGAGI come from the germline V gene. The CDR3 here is CASSYSSRGNEKLFF. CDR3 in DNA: TGTGCCAGCAGTTACTCCAGCCGCGGTAATGAAAAACTGTTTTTT.

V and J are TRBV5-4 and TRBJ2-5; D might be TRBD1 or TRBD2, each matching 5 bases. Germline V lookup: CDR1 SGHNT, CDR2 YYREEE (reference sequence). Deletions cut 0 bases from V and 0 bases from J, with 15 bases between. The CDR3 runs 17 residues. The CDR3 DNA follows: TGTGCCAGCAGCTTGGGGAGGATCGACAGAGACCAAGAGACCCAGTACTTC. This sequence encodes CASSLGRIDRDQETQYF.

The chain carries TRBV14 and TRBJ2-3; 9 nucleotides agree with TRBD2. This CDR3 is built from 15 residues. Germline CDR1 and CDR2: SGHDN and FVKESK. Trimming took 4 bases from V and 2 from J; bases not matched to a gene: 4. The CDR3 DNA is TGTGCCAGCAGCCGAAGACTAGCGGACACAGATACGCAGTATTTT. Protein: CASSRRLADTDTQYF.

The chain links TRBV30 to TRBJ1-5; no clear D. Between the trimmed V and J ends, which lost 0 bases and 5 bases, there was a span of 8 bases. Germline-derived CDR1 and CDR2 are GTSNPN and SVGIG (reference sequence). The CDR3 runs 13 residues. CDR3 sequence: CAWSVGQDQPQHF. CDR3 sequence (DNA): TGTGCCTGGAGTGTAGGTCAAGATCAGCCCCAGCATTTT.

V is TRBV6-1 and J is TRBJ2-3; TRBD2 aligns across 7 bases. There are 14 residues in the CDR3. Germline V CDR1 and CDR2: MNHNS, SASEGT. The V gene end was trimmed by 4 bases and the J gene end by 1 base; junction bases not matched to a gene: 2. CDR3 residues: CASSVRGGTDTQYF. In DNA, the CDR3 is TGTGCCAGCAGTGTACGGGGGGGCACAGATACGCAGTATTTT.

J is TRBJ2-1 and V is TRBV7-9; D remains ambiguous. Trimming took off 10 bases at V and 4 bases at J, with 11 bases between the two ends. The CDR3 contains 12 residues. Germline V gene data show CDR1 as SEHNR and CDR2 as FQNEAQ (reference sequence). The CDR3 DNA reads TGTGCCACCCAGTATACGTACAATGAGCAGTTCTTC. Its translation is CATQYTYNEQFF.

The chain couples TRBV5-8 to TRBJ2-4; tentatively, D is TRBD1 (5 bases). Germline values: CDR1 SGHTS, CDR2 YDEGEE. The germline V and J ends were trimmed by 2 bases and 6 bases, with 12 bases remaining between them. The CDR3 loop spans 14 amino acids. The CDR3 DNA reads TGTGCCAGCAGCTTCGATCCAGGGTTAAACATTCAGTACTTC. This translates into CASSFDPGLNIQYF.